Detailed here is one T cell receptor beta chain. The antigen is undetermined. V dropped 7 bases and J dropped 5 bases, with 17 bases sitting between them. In germline, CDR1 is MGHDK, CDR2 SYGVNS. The CDR3 totals 15 residues. The single heparinised draw taken from each donor contained about 120 mL of blood on average. CD45RO/CCR7/CD25/CD127/CD95/CD27 staining was used to isolate CD4+ naive, central memory, regulatory and stem cell-like memory cells by sorting. These data originate in a study of beta chain features in type 1 diabetes. Notes on the study in general: Shortening that was moderate but significant affected the TCRB CDR3s of Type 1 diabetes patients in all four CD4+ subsets.

Of the isolated RNA, all was reverse transcribed, and so the sequenced material was expressed TCRB transcripts. TCRdb's copy holds only in-frame clones and misses some; the assay was immunoSEQ multiplex PCR. Altogether hundreds of thousands of clones are present, 11% to 15% being singletons, with the ten largest covering roughly 0.038%. Sequenced input: naive CD4+ T cells from blood. The clonotype was recovered from a man younger than 45 in good health. The chain combines TRBV25-1 with TRBJ2-2; maybe TRBD2 (5 bases). CDR3: CASTDLSARTGELFF. The CDR3 DNA reads as TGTGCCAGCACCGACCTTAGCGCCCGAACCGGGGAGCTGTTTTTT.